This is a list of T cell receptor beta chains from one sample in a study of cytomegalovirus exposure and HLA in healthy donors. Using immunoSEQ multiplex PCR, the repertoire was profiled, and TCRdb retains in-frame clones only, with some absent. The sample consists of 180,000 or so clones, roughly 9.4% of them appearing once. Sequencing was done on a sample of PBMCs. These receptors came from a woman aged 30 to 39 in good health and CMV-seropositive. Each CDR3 is given with its conserved first and last residue. Fields, in order: J gene, D gene, V gene, clone size, CDR3 protein, CDR3 DNA. The D gene is left open where the match is weak. For some rows the clone size is stated as once, few or many, or as a class when expanded; others skip it.

j_gene: TRBJ2-3
d_gene: -
v_gene: TRBV27
abundance: -
CDR3aa: CASSRTGAPSTSTDAQYF
CDR3nt: TGTGCCAGCAGCCGTACAGGCGCTCCCTCAACTAGCACAGATGCGCAGTATTTT

j_gene: TRBJ2-1
d_gene: TRBD2
v_gene: TRBV6-5
abundance: few
CDR3aa: CASRGTSGSNEQFF
CDR3nt: TGTGCCAGCAGGGGGACTAGCGGGAGCAATGAGCAGTTCTTC

j_gene: TRBJ2-3
d_gene: -
v_gene: TRBV7-2
abundance: -
CDR3aa: CASTLGWDSVAHTQYF
CDR3nt: TGTGCCAGCACCTTAGGGTGGGACTCCGTCGCACATACGCAGTATTTT

j_gene: TRBJ2-7
d_gene: TRBD2
v_gene: TRBV7-8
abundance: -
CDR3aa: CASSVTGTSGYEQYF
CDR3nt: TGTGCCAGCAGTGTTACCGGGACTAGCGGCTACGAGCAGTACTTC

j_gene: TRBJ2-7
d_gene: TRBD2
v_gene: TRBV7-9
abundance: -
CDR3aa: CASSSGTSGSLGEQYF
CDR3nt: TGTGCCAGCAGCTCCGGGACTAGCGGGAGCCTGGGTGAGCAGTACTTC

j_gene: TRBJ1-1
d_gene: -
v_gene: TRBV5-4
abundance: few
CDR3aa: CASSLGRGEAFF
CDR3nt: TGTGCCAGCAGCTTGGGGCGGGGCGAAGCTTTCTTT

j_gene: TRBJ2-3
d_gene: -
v_gene: TRBV10-3
abundance: few
CDR3aa: CAISEARTDTQYF
CDR3nt: TGTGCCATCAGCGAGGCCAGGACAGATACGCAGTATTTT

j_gene: TRBJ2-5
d_gene: -
v_gene: TRBV6-5
abundance: few
CDR3aa: CASSWGPTMETQYF
CDR3nt: TGTGCCAGCAGTTGGGGCCCCACGATGGAGACCCAGTACTTC

j_gene: TRBJ1-2
d_gene: -
v_gene: TRBV7-9
abundance: -
CDR3aa: CASSPRFGSGYTF
CDR3nt: TGTGCCAGCAGCCCAAGATTCGGTAGTGGCTACACCTTC

j_gene: TRBJ2-5
d_gene: -
v_gene: TRBV29-1
abundance: few
CDR3aa: CSVEQGAGKTQYF
CDR3nt: TGCAGCGTTGAGCAAGGGGCGGGGAAGACCCAGTACTTC

j_gene: TRBJ2-5
d_gene: TRBD1
v_gene: TRBV12-5
abundance: few
CDR3aa: CASAQLGGQAARTQYF
CDR3nt: TGTGCTAGTGCCCAATTAGGGGGACAGGCGGCTAGGACCCAGTACTTC

j_gene: TRBJ2-1
d_gene: -
v_gene: TRBV19
abundance: few
CDR3aa: CASSSVYRVGEQFF
CDR3nt: TGTGCCAGTAGTTCCGTATACAGGGTAGGTGAGCAGTTCTTC

j_gene: TRBJ1-4
d_gene: -
v_gene: TRBV30
abundance: -
CDR3aa: CAWSEAGVNEKLFF
CDR3nt: TGTGCCTGGAGTGAGGCGGGGGTAAATGAAAAACTGTTTTTT

j_gene: TRBJ2-6
d_gene: -
v_gene: TRBV11-3
abundance: few
CDR3aa: CASSLAGTGANVLTF
CDR3nt: TGTGCCAGCAGCTTAGCGGGAACTGGGGCCAACGTCCTGACTTTC

j_gene: TRBJ1-5
d_gene: -
v_gene: TRBV4-1
abundance: few
CDR3aa: CASSSYQGSLRQPQHF
CDR3nt: TGCGCCAGCAGCTCTTACCAGGGCTCCCTCAGACAGCCCCAGCATTTT

j_gene: TRBJ1-1
d_gene: -
v_gene: TRBV5-1
abundance: few
CDR3aa: CASSLSRKNTEAFF
CDR3nt: TGCGCCAGCAGCTTGAGCCGAAAGAACACTGAAGCTTTCTTT

j_gene: TRBJ1-1
d_gene: -
v_gene: TRBV7-8
abundance: -
CDR3aa: CASYRRGSFLNTEAFF
CDR3nt: TGTGCCAGCTATCGACGGGGAAGCTTTTTGAACACTGAAGCTTTCTTT

j_gene: TRBJ2-1
d_gene: TRBD2
v_gene: TRBV5-1
abundance: few
CDR3aa: CASSHGTRGVEWDEQFF
CDR3nt: TGCGCCAGCAGCCACGGGACTAGGGGTGTTGAATGGGATGAGCAGTTCTTC

j_gene: TRBJ1-1
d_gene: -
v_gene: TRBV6-5
abundance: -
CDR3aa: CASSYEQNTEAFF
CDR3nt: TGTGCCAGCAGTTACGAGCAGAACACTGAAGCTTTCTTT

j_gene: TRBJ2-1
d_gene: TRBD2
v_gene: TRBV11-3
abundance: -
CDR3aa: CASSLGGSGNEQFF
CDR3nt: TGTGCCAGCAGCTTAGGCGGGAGTGGGAATGAGCAGTTCTTC

j_gene: TRBJ2-6
d_gene: -
v_gene: TRBV2
abundance: -
CDR3aa: CASSEARGRAGANVLTF
CDR3nt: TGTGCCAGCAGTGAAGCCAGGGGAAGAGCCGGGGCCAACGTCCTGACTTTC

j_gene: TRBJ1-2
d_gene: -
v_gene: TRBV6-1
abundance: few
CDR3aa: CASSEALGRGNYGYTF
CDR3nt: TGTGCCAGCAGTGAAGCCCTCGGAAGGGGCAACTATGGCTACACCTTC

j_gene: TRBJ2-1
d_gene: -
v_gene: TRBV19
abundance: -
CDR3aa: CASSPRDFANEQFF
CDR3nt: TGTGCCAGTAGTCCGCGGGACTTCGCCAATGAGCAGTTCTTC

j_gene: TRBJ1-1
d_gene: -
v_gene: TRBV29-1
abundance: few
CDR3aa: CSVGQGGNTEAFF
CDR3nt: TGCAGCGTGGGTCAGGGAGGGAACACTGAAGCTTTCTTT

j_gene: TRBJ1-1
d_gene: -
v_gene: TRBV7-8
abundance: few
CDR3aa: CASSLRGNTEAFF
CDR3nt: TGTGCCAGCAGCCTCAGGGGGAACACTGAAGCTTTCTTT

j_gene: TRBJ1-1
d_gene: -
v_gene: TRBV7-8
abundance: few
CDR3aa: CASSLAGLYNTEAFF
CDR3nt: TGTGCCAGCAGCTTAGCGGGACTTTACAACACTGAAGCTTTCTTT

j_gene: TRBJ2-3
d_gene: TRBD2
v_gene: TRBV2
abundance: few
CDR3aa: CASSGRGLASDTQYF
CDR3nt: TGTGCCAGCAGTGGTAGGGGACTAGCATCAGATACGCAGTATTTT

j_gene: TRBJ2-5
d_gene: -
v_gene: TRBV11-2
abundance: -
CDR3aa: CASSWRPAEETQYF
CDR3nt: TGTGCCAGCAGCTGGCGCCCCGCGGAGGAGACCCAGTACTTC

j_gene: TRBJ2-3
d_gene: TRBD2
v_gene: TRBV5-1
abundance: -
CDR3aa: CASTGTGLAMPDTQYF
CDR3nt: TGCGCCAGCACCGGAACGGGACTAGCGATGCCAGATACGCAGTATTTT

j_gene: TRBJ1-2
d_gene: -
v_gene: TRBV30
abundance: few
CDR3aa: CAWSVTFGYGYTF
CDR3nt: TGTGCCTGGAGTGTAACGTTCGGCTATGGCTACACCTTC

j_gene: TRBJ1-4
d_gene: TRBD1
v_gene: TRBV5-1
abundance: few
CDR3aa: CASRTGTENEKLFF
CDR3nt: TGCGCCAGCAGAACCGGGACAGAGAATGAAAAACTGTTTTTT

j_gene: TRBJ1-2
d_gene: TRBD1
v_gene: TRBV6-6
abundance: -
CDR3aa: CASSEGQRIYGYTF
CDR3nt: TGTGCCAGCAGTGAGGGACAGAGGATTTACGGCTACACCTTC

j_gene: TRBJ2-5
d_gene: TRBD2
v_gene: TRBV29-1
abundance: few
CDR3aa: CSGGGGGEAETQYF
CDR3nt: TGCAGCGGTGGGGGGGGTGGGGAGGCAGAGACCCAGTACTTC

j_gene: TRBJ2-7
d_gene: -
v_gene: TRBV28
abundance: -
CDR3aa: CASSLSQGSYEQYF
CDR3nt: TGTGCCAGCAGTTTGAGTCAGGGAAGCTACGAGCAGTACTTC

j_gene: TRBJ2-5
d_gene: -
v_gene: TRBV11-2
abundance: few
CDR3aa: CASSLGYSLEETQYF
CDR3nt: TGTGCCAGCAGCTTAGGATACAGCTTGGAAGAGACCCAGTACTTC

j_gene: TRBJ2-1
d_gene: TRBD1
v_gene: TRBV5-6
abundance: -
CDR3aa: CASSLGQGASYNEQFF
CDR3nt: TGTGCCAGCAGCTTAGGACAGGGGGCCTCCTACAATGAGCAGTTCTTC

j_gene: TRBJ2-7
d_gene: TRBD2
v_gene: TRBV13
abundance: few
CDR3aa: CASSRGLADNEQYF
CDR3nt: TGTGCCAGCAGCAGGGGACTAGCCGACAACGAGCAGTACTTC

j_gene: TRBJ1-2
d_gene: -
v_gene: TRBV18
abundance: once
CDR3aa: CASSPSFGTNLNYGYTF
CDR3nt: TGTGCCAGCTCACCTTCCTTCGGGACAAACCTTAACTATGGCTACACCTTC

j_gene: TRBJ2-5
d_gene: -
v_gene: TRBV30
abundance: -
CDR3aa: CAWVGSARETQYF
CDR3nt: TGTGCCTGGGTAGGAAGCGCCAGAGAGACCCAGTACTTC

j_gene: TRBJ2-2
d_gene: -
v_gene: TRBV7-2
abundance: -
CDR3aa: CASSSGHGRSNTGELFF
CDR3nt: TGTGCCAGCAGCTCGGGCCACGGGAGATCAAACACCGGGGAGCTGTTTTTT

j_gene: TRBJ2-3
d_gene: TRBD1
v_gene: TRBV29-1
abundance: few
CDR3aa: CSVERGQVMDTQYF
CDR3nt: TGCAGCGTTGAGAGGGGACAGGTAATGGATACGCAGTATTTT

j_gene: TRBJ1-1
d_gene: -
v_gene: TRBV7-2
abundance: -
CDR3aa: CASSLQGSGTEAFF
CDR3nt: TGTGCCAGCAGCTTACAGGGATCGGGCACTGAAGCTTTCTTT

j_gene: TRBJ1-1
d_gene: -
v_gene: TRBV9
abundance: few
CDR3aa: CASSVTGNTEAFF
CDR3nt: TGTGCCAGCAGCGTGACAGGGAACACTGAAGCTTTCTTT

j_gene: TRBJ2-7
d_gene: TRBD1
v_gene: TRBV5-1
abundance: -
CDR3aa: CASSLEPGGISYEQYF
CDR3nt: TGCGCCAGCAGCTTGGAGCCAGGGGGCATCTCCTACGAGCAGTACTTC

j_gene: TRBJ2-7
d_gene: TRBD2
v_gene: TRBV6-1
abundance: few
CDR3aa: CASSPGGGDGYEQYF
CDR3nt: TGTGCCAGCAGCCCGGGGGGGGGCGACGGCTACGAGCAGTACTTC

j_gene: TRBJ2-1
d_gene: -
v_gene: TRBV19
abundance: few
CDR3aa: CASSTTGSNEQFF
CDR3nt: TGTGCCAGTAGTACCACAGGGTCCAATGAGCAGTTCTTC

j_gene: TRBJ1-1
d_gene: TRBD1
v_gene: TRBV6-5
abundance: few
CDR3aa: CASSSDRGFAEAFF
CDR3nt: TGTGCCAGCAGTTCAGACAGGGGATTCGCTGAAGCTTTCTTT

j_gene: TRBJ1-1
d_gene: -
v_gene: TRBV2
abundance: -
CDR3aa: CASSEVIKGAFF
CDR3nt: TGTGCCAGCAGTGAAGTTATCAAGGGGGCTTTCTTT

j_gene: TRBJ2-1
d_gene: TRBD2
v_gene: TRBV2
abundance: -
CDR3aa: CASRKTSGTYNEQFF
CDR3nt: TGTGCCAGCAGGAAGACTAGCGGAACCTACAATGAGCAGTTCTTC

j_gene: TRBJ1-1
d_gene: -
v_gene: TRBV29-1
abundance: -
CDR3aa: CSVHPDSEAFF
CDR3nt: TGCAGCGTTCATCCGGACAGCGAAGCTTTCTTT

j_gene: TRBJ2-3
d_gene: -
v_gene: TRBV9
abundance: -
CDR3aa: CASSVGREIDTQYF
CDR3nt: TGTGCCAGCAGCGTAGGGCGGGAAATAGATACGCAGTATTTT

j_gene: TRBJ1-2
d_gene: -
v_gene: TRBV18
abundance: few
CDR3aa: CASSPLREFNYGYTF
CDR3nt: TGTGCCAGCTCACCCCTCCGGGAATTTAACTATGGCTACACCTTC

j_gene: TRBJ2-2
d_gene: -
v_gene: TRBV7-2
abundance: few
CDR3aa: CASTQRGGLRPQGLFF
CDR3nt: TGTGCCAGCACTCAAAGGGGCGGTCTACGGCCCCAGGGGCTGTTTTTT

j_gene: TRBJ2-1
d_gene: TRBD2
v_gene: TRBV4-1
abundance: -
CDR3aa: CASSQVPGGGGYNEQFF
CDR3nt: TGCGCCAGCAGCCAAGTGCCTGGGGGGGGAGGCTACAATGAGCAGTTCTTC

j_gene: TRBJ1-4
d_gene: -
v_gene: TRBV5-1
abundance: few
CDR3aa: CASSLQGSNEKLFF
CDR3nt: TGCGCCAGCAGCTTGCAGGGGTCTAATGAAAAACTGTTTTTT

j_gene: TRBJ2-1
d_gene: TRBD2
v_gene: TRBV9
abundance: -
CDR3aa: CASSGGLAATYNEQFF
CDR3nt: TGTGCCAGCAGCGGAGGACTAGCGGCAACCTACAATGAGCAGTTCTTC

j_gene: TRBJ1-1
d_gene: TRBD1
v_gene: TRBV10-1
abundance: few
CDR3aa: CASSGRVTGKNTEAFF
CDR3nt: TGCGCCAGCAGTGGTAGGGTGACAGGGAAGAACACTGAAGCTTTCTTT

j_gene: TRBJ1-5
d_gene: TRBD1
v_gene: TRBV19
abundance: -
CDR3aa: CASSRGFDRGLFQPQHF
CDR3nt: TGTGCCAGTAGTAGGGGGTTTGACAGGGGATTATTTCAGCCCCAGCATTTT